This section outlines one T cell receptor (beta chain) sequence together with its context. Its antigen is still unknown. iRepertoire HTBI primers and Arm-PCR of CDR3 regions built TCR beta libraries. TCRdb re-analysed the multiplex PCR reads in MiXCR, keeping a single row per CDR3 protein. The data hold approximately 540,000 distinct CDR3 sequences, with around 11% observed a single time. The data were taken from a study of regulatory T cells in long-lasting Graves disease. Findings of the study overall: Newly diagnosed patients had higher TCR diversity than persistent Graves' patients did.

Time point of the sample: newly diagnosed GD, antithyroid drugs for less than 3 months. TCR sequences were obtained from RNA taken from PBMCs. The V gene lost 1 base and the J gene lost 0 bases, with 16 bases spanning the gap. Germline CDR1 is SGHAT and CDR2 is FQNNGV. The CDR3 has 18 amino acids. These data are also associated with another study on T cells in Graves' hyperthyroidism and ophthalmopathy. This second study says: Stability of Graves' hyperthyroidism was defined as absent ophthalmopathy progression within 18 months. RT-PCR in the first round (using the HTBI primer set) targeted the TCR CDR3.

This chain uses TRBV11-2 with TRBJ2-1; D unresolved. Sequenced here: peripheral blood mononuclear cells (PBMCs), sampled at new diagnosis, from a patient treated with antithyroid drugs. This receptor was taken from a woman aged 25-40 years with Graves disease. The CDR3, as DNA: TGTGCCAGCAGCTTAGTTGATGCACGTACAGTCTCCTACAATGAGCAGTTCTTC. Translation gives CASSLVDARTVSYNEQFF.